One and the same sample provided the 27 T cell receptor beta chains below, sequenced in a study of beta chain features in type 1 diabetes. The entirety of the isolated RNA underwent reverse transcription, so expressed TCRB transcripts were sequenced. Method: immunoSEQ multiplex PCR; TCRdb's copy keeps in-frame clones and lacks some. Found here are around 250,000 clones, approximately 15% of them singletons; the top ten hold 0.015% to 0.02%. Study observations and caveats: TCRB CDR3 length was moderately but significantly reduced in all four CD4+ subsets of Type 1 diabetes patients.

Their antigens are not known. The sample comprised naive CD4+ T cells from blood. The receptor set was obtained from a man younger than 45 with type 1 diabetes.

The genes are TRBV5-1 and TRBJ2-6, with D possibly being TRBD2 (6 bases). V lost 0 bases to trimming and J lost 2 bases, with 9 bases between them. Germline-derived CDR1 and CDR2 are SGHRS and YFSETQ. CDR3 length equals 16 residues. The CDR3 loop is CASSLGGAPGANVLTF. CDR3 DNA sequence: TGCGCCAGCAGCTTGGGCGGGGCCCCTGGGGCCAACGTCCTGACTTTC.

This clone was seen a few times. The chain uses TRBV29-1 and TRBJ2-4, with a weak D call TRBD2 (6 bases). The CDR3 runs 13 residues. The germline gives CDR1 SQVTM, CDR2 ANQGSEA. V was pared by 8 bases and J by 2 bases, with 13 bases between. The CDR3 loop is CSTAEGTKNIQYF. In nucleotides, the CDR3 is TGCAGCACTGCGGAGGGGACCAAAAACATTCAGTACTTC.

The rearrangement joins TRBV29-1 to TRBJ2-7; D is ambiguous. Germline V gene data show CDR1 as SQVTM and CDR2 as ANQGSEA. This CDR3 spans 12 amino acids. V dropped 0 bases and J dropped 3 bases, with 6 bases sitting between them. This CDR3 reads CSVEDGRYEQYF. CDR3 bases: TGCAGCGTTGAAGATGGGCGCTACGAGCAGTACTTC.

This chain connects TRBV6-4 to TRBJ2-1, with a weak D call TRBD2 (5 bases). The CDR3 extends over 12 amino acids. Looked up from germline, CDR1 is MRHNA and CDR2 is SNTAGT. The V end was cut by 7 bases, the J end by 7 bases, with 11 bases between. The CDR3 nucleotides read TGTGCCAGCATAGGCCGGAGGAATGAGCAGTTCTTC. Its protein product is CASIGRRNEQFF.

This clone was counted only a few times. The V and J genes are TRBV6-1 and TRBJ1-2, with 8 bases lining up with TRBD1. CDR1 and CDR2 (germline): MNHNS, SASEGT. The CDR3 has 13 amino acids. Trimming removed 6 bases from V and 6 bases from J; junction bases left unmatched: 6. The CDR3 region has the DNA TGTGCCAGCAGCTGGACAGGGAGGAATGGCTACACCTTC. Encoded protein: CASSWTGRNGYTF.

The CDR3 coding sequence is TGTGCCAGCAGGGGATCAGGGGGAAGAGAGCAGTACTTC. It is translated as CASRGSGGREQYF. This chain links TRBV2 with TRBJ2-7; TRBD1 aligns across 7 bases. J was trimmed by 7 bases and V by 6 bases; bases with no gene match: 9. CDR3 length: 13 amino acids. From germline, CDR1 is SNHLY and CDR2 FYNNEI. Using reference TRBV2 and TRBJ2-7 for the parts outside the CDR3, the full variable domain is EPEVTQTPSHQVTQMGQEVILRCVPISNHLYFYWYRQILGQKVEFLVSFYNNEISEKSEIFDDQFSVERPDGSNFTLKIRSTKLEDSAMYFCASRGSGGREQYFGPGTRLTVT.

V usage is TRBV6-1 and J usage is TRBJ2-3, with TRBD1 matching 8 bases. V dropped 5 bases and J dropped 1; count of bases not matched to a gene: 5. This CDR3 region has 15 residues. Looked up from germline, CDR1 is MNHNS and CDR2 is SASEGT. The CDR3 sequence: CASSTGGLGTDTQYF. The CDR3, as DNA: TGTGCCAGCAGTACAGGGGGATTGGGCACAGATACGCAGTATTTT.

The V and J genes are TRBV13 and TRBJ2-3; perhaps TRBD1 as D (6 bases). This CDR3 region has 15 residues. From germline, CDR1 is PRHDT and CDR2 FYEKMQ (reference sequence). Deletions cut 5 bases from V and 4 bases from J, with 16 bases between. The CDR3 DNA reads TGTGCCAGCAGCGACAGGATGTCGGGCGCAGATACGCAGTATTTT. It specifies CASSDRMSGADTQYF.

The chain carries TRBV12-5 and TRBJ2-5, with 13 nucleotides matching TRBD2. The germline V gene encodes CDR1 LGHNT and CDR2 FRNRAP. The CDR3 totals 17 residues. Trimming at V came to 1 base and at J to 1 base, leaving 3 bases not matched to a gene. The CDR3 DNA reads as TGTGCTAGTGGTTTGGAGAGGACTAGCGGGGGCCAAGAGACCCAGTACTTC. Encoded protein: CASGLERTSGGQETQYF. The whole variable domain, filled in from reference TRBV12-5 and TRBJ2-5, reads DARVTQTPRHKVTEMGQEVTMRCQPILGHNTVFWYRQTMMQGLELLAYFRNRAPLDDSGMPKDRFSAEMPDATLATLKIQPSEPRDSAVYFCASGLERTSGGQETQYFGPGTRLLVL.

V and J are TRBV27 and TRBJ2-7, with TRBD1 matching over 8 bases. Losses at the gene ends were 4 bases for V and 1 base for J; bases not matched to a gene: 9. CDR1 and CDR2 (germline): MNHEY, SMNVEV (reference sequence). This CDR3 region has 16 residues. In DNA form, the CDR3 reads TGTGCCAGCAGTTCCTGGTTTCAGGGGGCTTCCTACGAGCAGTACTTC. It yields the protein CASSSWFQGASYEQYF.

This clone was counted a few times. CDR3 in DNA: TGTGCCAGTAGTCCAGCGTTGACCGGGGAGCTGTTTTTT. Amino acid sequence: CASSPALTGELFF. The chain uses TRBV19 and TRBJ2-2, with D hard to call. The CDR3 covers 13 residues. CDR1 is LNHDA, CDR2 SQIVND, per germline (reference sequence). V lost 5 bases, J lost 5 bases, and 9 bases lay in between.

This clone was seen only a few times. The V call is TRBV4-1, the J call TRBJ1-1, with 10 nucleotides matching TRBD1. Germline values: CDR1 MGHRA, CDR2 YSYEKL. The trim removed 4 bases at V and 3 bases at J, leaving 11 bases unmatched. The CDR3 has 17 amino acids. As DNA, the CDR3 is TGCGCCAGCAGCCCCCGGGACAGGGGACACTTGGACACTGAAGCTTTCTTT. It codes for CASSPRDRGHLDTEAFF.

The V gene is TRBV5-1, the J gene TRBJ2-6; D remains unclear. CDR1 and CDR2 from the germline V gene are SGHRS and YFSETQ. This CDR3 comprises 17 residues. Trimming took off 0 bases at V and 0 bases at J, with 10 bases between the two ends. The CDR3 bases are TGCGCCAGCAGCTTGGAAGCAGGCGACTCTGGGGCCAACGTCCTGACTTTC. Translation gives CASSLEAGDSGANVLTF.

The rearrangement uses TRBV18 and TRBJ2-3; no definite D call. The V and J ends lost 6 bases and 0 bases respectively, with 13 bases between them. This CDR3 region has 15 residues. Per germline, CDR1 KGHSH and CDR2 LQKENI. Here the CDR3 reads CASSNHPQSTDTQYF. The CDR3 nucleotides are TGTGCCAGCTCGAACCACCCCCAGAGCACAGATACGCAGTATTTT. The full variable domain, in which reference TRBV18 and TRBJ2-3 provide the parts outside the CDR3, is NAGVMQNPRHLVRRRGQEARLRCSPMKGHSHVYWYRQLPEEGLKFMVYLQKENIIDESGMPKERFSAEFPKEGPSILRIQQVVRGDSAAYFCASSNHPQSTDTQYFGPGTRLTVL.

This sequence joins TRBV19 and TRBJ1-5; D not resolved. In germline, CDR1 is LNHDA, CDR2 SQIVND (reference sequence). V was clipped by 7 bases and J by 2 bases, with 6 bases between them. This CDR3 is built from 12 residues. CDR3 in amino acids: CASTYGNQPQHF. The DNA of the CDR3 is TGTGCCAGTACCTATGGCAATCAGCCCCAGCATTTT. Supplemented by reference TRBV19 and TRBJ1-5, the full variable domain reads DGGITQSPKYLFRKEGQNVTLSCEQNLNHDAMYWYRQDPGQGLRLIYYSQIVNDFQKGDIAEGYSVSREKKESFPLTVTSAQKNPTAFYLCASTYGNQPQHFGDGTRLSIL.

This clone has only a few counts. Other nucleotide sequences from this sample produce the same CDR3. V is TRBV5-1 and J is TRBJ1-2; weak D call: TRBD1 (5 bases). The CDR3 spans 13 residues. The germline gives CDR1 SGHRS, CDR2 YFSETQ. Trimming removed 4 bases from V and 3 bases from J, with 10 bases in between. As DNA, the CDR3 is TGCGCCAGCAGCGCTCAGGGTGACTATGGCTACACCTTC. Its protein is CASSAQGDYGYTF.

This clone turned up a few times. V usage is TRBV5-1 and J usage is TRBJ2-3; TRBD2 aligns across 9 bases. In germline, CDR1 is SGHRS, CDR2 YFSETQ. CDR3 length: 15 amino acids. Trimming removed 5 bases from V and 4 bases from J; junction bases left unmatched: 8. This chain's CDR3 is CASRRTSESSDTQYF. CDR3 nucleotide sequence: TGCGCCAGCAGGAGGACTAGCGAGTCGTCAGATACGCAGTATTTT.

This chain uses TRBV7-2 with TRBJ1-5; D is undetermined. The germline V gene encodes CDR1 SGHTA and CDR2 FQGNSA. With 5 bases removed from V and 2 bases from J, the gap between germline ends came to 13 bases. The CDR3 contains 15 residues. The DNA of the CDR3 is TGTGCCAGCAGCCCCTTTGGGAGTGGCAATCAGCCCCAGCATTTT. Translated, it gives CASSPFGSGNQPQHF.

CDR3 DNA: TGCGCCAGCAGCCGCGGACAGGGGAGTGAAAAACTGTTTTTT. Its protein is CASSRGQGSEKLFF. The chain couples TRBV4-1 to TRBJ1-4; 9 nucleotides align to TRBD1. Trimming cost V 4 bases and J 7 bases; bases outside gene matches: 4. Germline CDR1 is MGHRA and CDR2 is YSYEKL. The CDR3 has 14 amino acids.

For the CDR3, the DNA is TGTGCCAGCAGTGAAGGGAGTTACAATGAGCAGTTCTTC. It yields the protein CASSEGSYNEQFF. This rearrangement joins TRBV2 to TRBJ2-1, with no clear D. Trimming took 1 base from V and 4 from J, leaving 5 bases between them. This CDR3 region has 13 residues. Germline V gene sequence: CDR1 SNHLY, CDR2 FYNNEI.

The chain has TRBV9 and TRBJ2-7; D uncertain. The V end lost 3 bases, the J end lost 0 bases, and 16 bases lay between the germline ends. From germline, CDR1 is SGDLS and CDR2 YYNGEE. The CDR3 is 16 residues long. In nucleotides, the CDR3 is TGTGCCAGCAGCGCCCCCGGGTCGGGTAGCTCCTACGAGCAGTACTTC. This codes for CASSAPGSGSSYEQYF.

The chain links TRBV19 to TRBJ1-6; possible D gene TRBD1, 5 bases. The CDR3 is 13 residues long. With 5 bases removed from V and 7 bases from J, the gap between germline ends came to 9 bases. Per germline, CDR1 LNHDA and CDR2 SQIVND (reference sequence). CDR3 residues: CASSPQGNSPLHF. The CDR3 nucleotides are TGTGCCAGTAGTCCTCAGGGAAATTCACCCCTCCACTTT.

CDR3 in DNA: TGTGCCAGCAGTCGGGTATTAGCGGGGGGGGAGACCCAGTACTTC. This sequence encodes CASSRVLAGGETQYF. The chain recombines TRBV6-5 with TRBJ2-5; TRBD2 matches at 11 bases. This CDR3 region has 15 residues. The ends lost 5 bases at V and 5 bases at J; junction bases unmatched: 7. Germline assignment: CDR1 MNHEY and CDR2 SVGAGI.

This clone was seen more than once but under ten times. The CDR3: CALAMVVQYF. The CDR3 DNA reads as TGTGCCCTAGCGATGGTAGTGCAGTATTTT. This chain connects TRBV30 to TRBJ2-3, with TRBD2 as a possible D gene (6 bases). Trimming took 8 bases from V and 11 from J, leaving 14 bases between them. This CDR3 has 10 amino acids. In germline, CDR1 is GTSNPN, CDR2 SVGIG (reference sequence). The whole variable domain, filled in from reference TRBV30 and TRBJ2-3, reads SQTIHQWPATLVQPVGSPLSLECTVEGTSNPNLYWYRQAAGRGLQLLFYSVGIGQISSEVPQNLSASRPQDRQFILSSKKLLLSDSGFYLCALAMVVQYFGPGTRLTVL.

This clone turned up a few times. The CDR3 bases are TGCAGCGTGTACAGGGGGAACACCGGGGAGCTGTTTTTT. It specifies CSVYRGNTGELFF. The chain couples TRBV29-1 to TRBJ2-2; 7 nucleotides line up with TRBD1. J was trimmed by 1 base and V by 6 bases; bases with no gene match: 2. Germline CDR1 and CDR2: SQVTM and ANQGSEA. This CDR3 is 13 amino acids long.

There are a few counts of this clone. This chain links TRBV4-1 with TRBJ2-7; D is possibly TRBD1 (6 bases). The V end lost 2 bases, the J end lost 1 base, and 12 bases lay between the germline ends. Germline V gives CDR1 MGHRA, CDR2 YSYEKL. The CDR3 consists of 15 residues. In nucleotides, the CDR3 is TGCGCCAGCAGCCAACGACAGAGGGGGTCCTACGAGCAGTACTTC. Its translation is CASSQRQRGSYEQYF.

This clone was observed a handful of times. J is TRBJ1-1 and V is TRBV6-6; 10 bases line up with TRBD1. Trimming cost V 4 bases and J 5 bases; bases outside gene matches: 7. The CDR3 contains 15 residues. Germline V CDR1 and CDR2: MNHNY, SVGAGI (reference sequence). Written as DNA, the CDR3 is TGTGCCAGCAGTTTGACAGGGGGCCAGGGTACTGAAGCTTTCTTT. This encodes CASSLTGGQGTEAFF.